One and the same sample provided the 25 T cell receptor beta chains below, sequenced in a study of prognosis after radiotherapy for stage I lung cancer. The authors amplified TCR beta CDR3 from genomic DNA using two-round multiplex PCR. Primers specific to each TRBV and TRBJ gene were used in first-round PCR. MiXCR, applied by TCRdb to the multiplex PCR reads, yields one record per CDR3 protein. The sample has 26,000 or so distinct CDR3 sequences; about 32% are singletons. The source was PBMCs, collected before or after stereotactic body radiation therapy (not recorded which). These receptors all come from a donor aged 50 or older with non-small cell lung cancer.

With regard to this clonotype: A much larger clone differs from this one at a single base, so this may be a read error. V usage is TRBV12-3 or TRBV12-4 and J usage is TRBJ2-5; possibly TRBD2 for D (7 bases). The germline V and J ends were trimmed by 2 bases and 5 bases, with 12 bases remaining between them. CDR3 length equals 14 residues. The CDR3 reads CASSLREGGETQYF. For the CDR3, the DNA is TGTGCCAGCAGTTTAAGGGAGGGGGGGGAGACCCAGTACTTC.

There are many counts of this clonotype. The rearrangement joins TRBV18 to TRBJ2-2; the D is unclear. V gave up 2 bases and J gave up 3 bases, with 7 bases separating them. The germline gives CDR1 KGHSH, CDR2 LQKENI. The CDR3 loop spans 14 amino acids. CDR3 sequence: CASSPETHTGELFF. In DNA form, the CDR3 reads TGTGCCAGCTCACCAGAGACTCACACCGGGGAGCTGTTTTTT.

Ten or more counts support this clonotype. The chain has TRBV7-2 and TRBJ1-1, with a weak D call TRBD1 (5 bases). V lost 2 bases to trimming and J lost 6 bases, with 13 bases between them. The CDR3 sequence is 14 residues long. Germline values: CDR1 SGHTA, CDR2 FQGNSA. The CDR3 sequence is CASSLYQKGAEAFF. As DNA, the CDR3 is TGTGCCAGCAGCTTATACCAGAAAGGGGCTGAAGCTTTCTTT.

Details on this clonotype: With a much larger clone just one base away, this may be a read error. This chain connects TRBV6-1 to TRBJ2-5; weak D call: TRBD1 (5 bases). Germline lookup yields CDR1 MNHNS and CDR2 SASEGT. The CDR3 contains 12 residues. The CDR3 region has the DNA TGTTCCAGCAGGGCCCACCAAGAGACCCAGTACTTC. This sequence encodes CSSRAHQETQYF.

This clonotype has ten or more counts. The CDR3 DNA reads TGTGCCAGCAGTGCTGGGGGGACAAATCAGCCCCAGCATTTT. It codes for CASSAGGTNQPQHF. J is TRBJ1-5 and V is TRBV28, with D possibly TRBD1 on 6 matching bases. V was pared by 5 bases and J by 4 bases, with 12 bases between. The germline CDR1 and CDR2 sequences are MDHEN and SYDVKM. The CDR3 contains 14 residues. The full variable domain, completed using reference TRBV28 and TRBJ1-5, is DVKVTQSSRYLVKRTGEKVFLECVQDMDHENMFWYRQDPGLGLRLIYFSYDVKMKEKGDIPEGYSVSREKKERFSLILESASTNQTSMYLCASSAGGTNQPQHFGDGTRLSIL.

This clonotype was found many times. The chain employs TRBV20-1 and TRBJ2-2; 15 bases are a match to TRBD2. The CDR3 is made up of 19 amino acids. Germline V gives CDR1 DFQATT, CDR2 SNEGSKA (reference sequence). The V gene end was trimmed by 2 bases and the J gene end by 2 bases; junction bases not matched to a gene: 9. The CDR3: CSARLIGTSGRYNTGELFF. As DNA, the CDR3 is TGCAGTGCTAGATTGATCGGGACTAGCGGGAGGTATAACACCGGGGAGCTGTTTTTT.

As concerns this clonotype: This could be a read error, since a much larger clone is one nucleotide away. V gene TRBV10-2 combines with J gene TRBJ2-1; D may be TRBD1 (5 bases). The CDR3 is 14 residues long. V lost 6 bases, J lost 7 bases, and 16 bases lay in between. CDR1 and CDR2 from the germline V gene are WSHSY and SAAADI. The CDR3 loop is CASRPRSGPNEQFF. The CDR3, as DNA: TGCGCCAGCAGGCCGCGGTCAGGGCCAAATGAGCAGTTCTTC.

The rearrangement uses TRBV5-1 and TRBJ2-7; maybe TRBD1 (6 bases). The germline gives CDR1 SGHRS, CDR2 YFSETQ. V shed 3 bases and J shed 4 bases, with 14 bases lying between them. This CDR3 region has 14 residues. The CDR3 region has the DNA TGCGCCAGCAGCTCCCGATTGGACAGTTACGAGCAGTACTTC. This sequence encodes CASSSRLDSYEQYF.

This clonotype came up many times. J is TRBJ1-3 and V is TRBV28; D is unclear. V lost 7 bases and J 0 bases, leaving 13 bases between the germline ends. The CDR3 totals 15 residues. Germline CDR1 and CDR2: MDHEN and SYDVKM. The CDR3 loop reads CASTPGSYSGNTIYF. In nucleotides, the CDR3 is TGTGCCAGCACCCCCGGTTCGTACTCTGGAAACACCATATATTTT.

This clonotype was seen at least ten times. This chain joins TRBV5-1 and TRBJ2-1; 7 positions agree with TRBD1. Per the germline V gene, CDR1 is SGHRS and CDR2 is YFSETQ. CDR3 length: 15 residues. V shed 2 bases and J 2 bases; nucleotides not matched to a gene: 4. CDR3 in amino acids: CASSFQGGAYNEQFF. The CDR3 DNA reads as TGCGCCAGCAGCTTCCAAGGGGGCGCCTACAATGAGCAGTTCTTC.

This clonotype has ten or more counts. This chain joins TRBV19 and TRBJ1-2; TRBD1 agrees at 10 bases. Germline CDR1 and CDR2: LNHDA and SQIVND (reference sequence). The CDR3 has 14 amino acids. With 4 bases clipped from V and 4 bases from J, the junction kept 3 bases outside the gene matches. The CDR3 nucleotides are TGTGCCAGTAGTACAAGGACAGGGGGCTATGGCTACACCTTC. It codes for CASSTRTGGYGYTF.

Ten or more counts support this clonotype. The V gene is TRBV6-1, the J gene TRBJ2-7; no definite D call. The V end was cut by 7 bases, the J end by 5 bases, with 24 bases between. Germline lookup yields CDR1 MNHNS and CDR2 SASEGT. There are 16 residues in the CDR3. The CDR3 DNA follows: TGTGCCAGCACCGCCCAAGTGGCAGGTCGAGCCGACGAGCAGTACTTC. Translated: CASTAQVAGRADEQYF.

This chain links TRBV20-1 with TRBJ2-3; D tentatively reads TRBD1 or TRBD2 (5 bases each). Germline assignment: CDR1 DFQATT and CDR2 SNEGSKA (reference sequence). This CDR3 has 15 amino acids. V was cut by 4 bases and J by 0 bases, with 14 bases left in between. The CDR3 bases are TGCAGTGCTAAAGGGACGCCGGATAGCACAGATACGCAGTATTTT. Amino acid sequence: CSAKGTPDSTDTQYF.

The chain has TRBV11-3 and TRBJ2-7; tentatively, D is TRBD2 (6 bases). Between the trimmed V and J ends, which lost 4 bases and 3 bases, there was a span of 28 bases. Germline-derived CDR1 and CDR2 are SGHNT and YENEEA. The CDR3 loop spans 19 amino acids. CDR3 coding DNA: TGTGCCAGCAGCTCCGATCGCGTTTCCCGCGGGGACTTTTTCTACGAGCAGTACTTC. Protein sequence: CASSSDRVSRGDFFYEQYF.

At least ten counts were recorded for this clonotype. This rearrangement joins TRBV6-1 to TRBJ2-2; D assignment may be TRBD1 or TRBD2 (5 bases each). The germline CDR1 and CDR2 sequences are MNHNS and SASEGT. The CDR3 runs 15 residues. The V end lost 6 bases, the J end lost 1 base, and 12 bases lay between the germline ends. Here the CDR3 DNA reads TGTGCCAGCAGCTATGGGGGAGAGAACACCGGGGAGCTGTTTTTT. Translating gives CASSYGGENTGELFF.

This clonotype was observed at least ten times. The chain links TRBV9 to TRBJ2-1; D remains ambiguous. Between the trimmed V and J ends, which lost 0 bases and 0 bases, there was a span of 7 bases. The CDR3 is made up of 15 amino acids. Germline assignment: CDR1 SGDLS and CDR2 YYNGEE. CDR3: CASSVGPNSYNEQFF. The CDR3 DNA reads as TGTGCCAGCAGCGTAGGACCCAACTCCTACAATGAGCAGTTCTTC. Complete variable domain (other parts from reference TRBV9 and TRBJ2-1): DSGVTQTPKHLITATGQRVTLRCSPRSGDLSVYWYQQSLDQGLQFLIQYYNGEERAKGNILERFSAQQFPDLHSELNLSSLELGDSALYFCASSVGPNSYNEQFFGPGTRLTVL.

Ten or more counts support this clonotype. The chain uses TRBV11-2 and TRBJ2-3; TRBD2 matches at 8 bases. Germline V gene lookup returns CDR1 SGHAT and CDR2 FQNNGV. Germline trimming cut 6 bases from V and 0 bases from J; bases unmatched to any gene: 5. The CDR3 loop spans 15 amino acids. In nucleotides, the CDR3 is TGTGCCAGCAGTAGCGGCGGGAGGAGCACAGATACGCAGTATTTT. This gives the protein CASSSGGRSTDTQYF.

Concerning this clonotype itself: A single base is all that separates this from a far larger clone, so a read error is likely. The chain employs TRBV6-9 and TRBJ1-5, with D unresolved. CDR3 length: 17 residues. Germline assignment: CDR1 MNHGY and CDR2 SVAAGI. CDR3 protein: CASSYQPLRGSNKPQHF. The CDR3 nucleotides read TGTGCCAGCAGTTACCAACCTCTGAGAGGTAGCAATAAGCCCCAGCATTTT.

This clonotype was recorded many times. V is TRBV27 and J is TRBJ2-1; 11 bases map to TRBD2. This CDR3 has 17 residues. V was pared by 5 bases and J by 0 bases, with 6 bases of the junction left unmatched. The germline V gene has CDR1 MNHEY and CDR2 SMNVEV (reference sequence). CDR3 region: CASSAGLAGLSYNEQFF. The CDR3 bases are TGTGCCAGCAGTGCCGGACTAGCGGGCCTCTCCTACAATGAGCAGTTCTTC.

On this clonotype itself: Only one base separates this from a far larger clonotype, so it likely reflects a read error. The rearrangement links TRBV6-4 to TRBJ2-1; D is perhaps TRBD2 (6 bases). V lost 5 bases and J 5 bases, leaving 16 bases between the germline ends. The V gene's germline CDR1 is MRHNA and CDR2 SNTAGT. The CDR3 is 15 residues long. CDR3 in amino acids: CASSSRLGGDNEQFF. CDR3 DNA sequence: TGTGCCAGCAGTTCACGTCTGGGGGGAGACAATGAGCAGTTCTTC.

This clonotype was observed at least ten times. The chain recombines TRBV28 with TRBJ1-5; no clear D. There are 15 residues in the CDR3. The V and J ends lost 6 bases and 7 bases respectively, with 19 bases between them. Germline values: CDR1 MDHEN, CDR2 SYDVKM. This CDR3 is CASSYRIISGQPQHF. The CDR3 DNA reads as TGTGCCAGCAGCTATCGAATTATATCCGGCCAGCCCCAGCATTTT.

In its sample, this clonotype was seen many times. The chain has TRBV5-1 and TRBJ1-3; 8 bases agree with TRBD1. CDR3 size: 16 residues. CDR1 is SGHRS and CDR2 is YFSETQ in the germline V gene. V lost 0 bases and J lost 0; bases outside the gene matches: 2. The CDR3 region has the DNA TGCGCCAGCAGCTTGGTGGGACAGGACTCTGGAAACACCATATATTTT. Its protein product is CASSLVGQDSGNTIYF.

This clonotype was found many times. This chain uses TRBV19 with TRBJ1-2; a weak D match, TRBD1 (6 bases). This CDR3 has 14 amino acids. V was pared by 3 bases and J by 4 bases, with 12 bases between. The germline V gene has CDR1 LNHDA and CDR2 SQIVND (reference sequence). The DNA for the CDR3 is TGTGCCAGTAGTATCCGGGACACCTCCTATGGCTACACCTTC. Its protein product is CASSIRDTSYGYTF. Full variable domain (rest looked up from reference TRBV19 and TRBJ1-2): DGGITQSPKYLFRKEGQNVTLSCEQNLNHDAMYWYRQDPGQGLRLIYYSQIVNDFQKGDIAEGYSVSREKKESFPLTVTSAQKNPTAFYLCASSIRDTSYGYTFGSGTRLTVV.

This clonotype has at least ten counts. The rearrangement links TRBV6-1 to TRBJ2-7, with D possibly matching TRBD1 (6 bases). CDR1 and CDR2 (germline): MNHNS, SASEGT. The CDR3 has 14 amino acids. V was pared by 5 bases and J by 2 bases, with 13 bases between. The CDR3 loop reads CASSQDRNTYEQYF. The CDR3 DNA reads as TGTGCCAGCAGTCAGGACAGAAACACCTACGAGCAGTACTTC.

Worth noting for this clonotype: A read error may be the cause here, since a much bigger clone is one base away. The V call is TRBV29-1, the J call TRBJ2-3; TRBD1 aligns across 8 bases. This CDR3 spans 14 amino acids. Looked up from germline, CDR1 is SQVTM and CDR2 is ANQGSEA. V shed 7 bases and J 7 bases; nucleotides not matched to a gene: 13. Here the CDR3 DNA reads TGCAGCGCCCAAGGACAGGGTAGGGCATATACGCAGTATTTT. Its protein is CSAQGQGRAYTQYF.